Described below is a single T cell receptor beta chain sequence and its context. This clonotype was observed a few times. Its cognate antigen has yet to be identified. No base qualities exist here, and no much larger clone lies one base off it. The data stem from a study of Graves' ophthalmopathy and Graves' hyperthyroidism (dated by TCRdb to the late 2010s). About the full investigation: Peripheral blood samples were taken at the time of initial diagnosis, before any treatment was given. TCR beta repertoire signatures were used to distinguish Graves' ophthalmopathy from Graves' hyperthyroidism and to predict progression to ophthalmopathy. In total, approximately 130 blood samples were TCR-sequenced: approximately 42 ophthalmopathy, about 75 hyperthyroidism and approximately 17 hyperthyroidism-to-ophthalmopathy patients. In five or six hyperthyroidism patients, T-cell repertoires of thyroid tissue and blood were compared. An independent validation cohort comprised 18 to 20 hyperthyroidism patients and over 15 patients who later progressed from hyperthyroidism to ophthalmopathy. The approximately 90 discovery patients were randomly split 7:3 into training and test sets. To explore V-J signatures that separate ophthalmopathy from hyperthyroidism, a discovery set of about 98 patients was enrolled, consisting of roughly 45 with ophthalmopathy and around 57 with stable hyperthyroidism. Once sampling was done, hyperthyroidism patients were given methimazole at a starting dose of 30 mg daily, while ophthalmopathy patients were given high-dose intravenous methylprednisolone. On the study overall, not on this receptor specifically: Sample size was not predetermined statistically, and investigators were not blinded to group allocation. In validation, the model predicted ophthalmopathy progression with over 60% sensitivity and roughly 72% specificity; roughly 11 predicted patients were CT-confirmed with GO in a median of about 6.1 months. In cross-validation, the 13-signature model distinguished ophthalmopathy from stable hyperthyroidism with about 90% sensitivity and 81% to 82% specificity, while in the test set the corresponding values were around 79% and 71%. Most expanded thyroid clonotypes with a frequency above 0.001 also appeared in blood, which suggests that blood repertoires may reflect the immune response in the thyroid.

For repertoire sequencing, the TCR beta CDR3 regions were amplified from RNA transcripts. HTBI primers and the Qiagen OneStep RT-PCR kit were used in a first-round RT-PCR, which was followed by a second-round multiplex PCR, size selection and purification. Libraries were sequenced on an Illumina HiSeq2000 using paired-end 100 bp reads. Per the original workflow: Reads were processed with SOAPnuke, discarding reads with adapters, uncalled bases, mean Phred below 15, or no exact constant-primer or identifier match. COPE v1.2.5 was used to merge the high-quality paired reads. Clonotypes were defined as unique nucleotide sequences and were aligned to IMGT TRB V, D and J references using MiTCR v1.1. Only V-J combinations with frequency above 0.0001 were analysed, covering approximately 99% of repertoires. For each V-J combination, a TCR clonal expansion and chaos score was defined as the ratio of F50 clonal expansion to chaos observed in the TCRdist matrix. Welch's t-statistics and random forest were used to reduce the features to some 13 V-J combinations, which were then used as input to a naive Bayes classifier. The Morisita-Horn index was used to measure how similar the thyroid and blood repertoires were. TCRdb ran its own pipeline on the public reads, namely fastp trimming at Q25 and MiXCR clone calling, and kept in-frame beta chains. Duplicate CDR3 protein sequences are folded into a single record with the most common DNA and genes. The V and J calls were not made by the authors but by TCRdb's processing. For this sample there are about 620,000 distinct CDR3 sequences; about 20% appear just once. The ten biggest clones cover more than 5.5% of the sample.

In the germline V gene (reference sequence), CDR1 corresponds to MNHEY and CDR2 to SMNVEV. Here V drops 4 bases and J drops 0 bases, and the junction holds 10 bases not matched to any gene. The CDR3 runs 19 amino acids, cysteine and phenylalanine included. CDR3 DNA only is kept here, 57 bases in frame from base 1. A patient counted as having stable hyperthyroidism if there was no progression to ophthalmopathy within 18 months of follow-up. The hyperthyroidism patients were 18 to 65 years old and newly diagnosed, with a disease duration of less than 2 months. Anyone with other autoimmune diseases, uncontrolled infections, pregnancy or lactation was excluded from the study. Diagnosis was based on clinical symptoms, serum thyroxine, TRAb, thyroid ultrasound and orbital computed tomography. PBMCs were isolated from 7.5 to 10 ml of fresh peripheral blood by Ficoll-Paque density gradient centrifugation. Total RNA was extracted using Trizol reagent, and RNA quality was checked on an Agilent 2100 Bioanalyzer.

The specimen was peripheral blood. This receptor chain uses TRBV27 and TRBJ2-4; 12 of the junction bases match TRBD2. The sequence derives from a woman under 30 with stable Graves' hyperthyroidism. Some clones in this sample may be carry-over from other donors' samples. Donor details come from another sample of the same person, matched by shared clones. The sequenced DNA is TGTGCCAGCAGTTCGATACCGACTAGCGGGGGACTAGCCAAAAACATTCAGTACTTC. Its product reads: CASSSIPTSGGLAKNIQYF.